A single sample is the source of the 27 T cell receptor beta chains below, sequenced in a study of TIL therapy for anti-PD-1-resistant metastatic lung cancer. Regarding time point: pre-treatment sample, taken before nivolumab and TIL therapy. The immunoSEQ assay was v3. Only in-frame clones appear in the TCRdb table, and some are missing; sequencing was by immunoSEQ multiplex PCR. The sample lists under 65,000 clones, 75% to 90% occurring once. The material was blood, obtained at baseline. These receptors originate from a person between 25 and 80 years old with non-small cell lung cancer.

The genes are TRBV2 and TRBJ2-1, with 7 nucleotides matching TRBD2. Unmatched junction bases numbered 6, after V lost 8 bases and J lost 2 bases. CDR3 length: 14 amino acids. Per the germline V gene, CDR1 is SNHLY and CDR2 is FYNNEI. The CDR3 DNA reads as TGTGCCAGCGGGGGGGGGAACGCCTACAATGAGCAGTTCTTC. The encoded protein is CASGGGNAYNEQFF.

Only a few counts were recorded for this clone. The V gene is TRBV28, the J gene TRBJ1-5; D possibly corresponds to TRBD1 (5 bases). Germline CDR1 MDHEN, CDR2 SYDVKM. Trimming stripped 2 bases from V and 6 bases from J, with 14 bases between. The CDR3 spans 15 residues. Here the CDR3 reads CASSLGQGFRQPQHF. Written as DNA, the CDR3 is TGTGCCAGCAGTTTAGGTCAGGGATTTCGTCAGCCCCAGCATTTT.

The chain employs TRBV7-5 and TRBJ2-4; TRBD2, the D gene given by the table, was not confirmed from the DNA. TRBV7-5 counts as a pseudogene. CDR3 length: 12 amino acids. CDR3 coding DNA: TGTGCCAGAACGGTGAGGGAAAACATTCAGTACTTC. This gives the protein CARTVRENIQYF.

The count of this clone is one. V and J are TRBV18 and TRBJ2-7, with TRBD1 matching 11 bases. The junction had 6 bases not matched to a gene; V was cut back by 4 bases and J by 4 bases. The CDR3 covers 15 residues. Germline V gene sequence: CDR1 KGHSH, CDR2 LQKENI. CDR3 nucleotide sequence: TGTGCCAGCTCACTCGGGACAGGGGGAAAATACGAGCAGTACTTC. This codes for CASSLGTGGKYEQYF.

The chain uses TRBV28 and TRBJ1-2; no reliable D call. The ends were cut back, 6 bases at V and 10 bases at J, with 12 bases in the middle. The CDR3 consists of 11 residues. Germline CDR1 reads MDHEN; CDR2 reads SYDVKM. The CDR3 is CASSPDISYTF. Written as DNA, the CDR3 is TGTGCCAGCAGCCCTGATATTTCCTACACCTTC.

Here the CDR3 DNA reads TGTGCCAGCGGGTGGGGGGTCGGCAATTCACCCCTCCACTTT. This sequence encodes CASGWGVGNSPLHF. V and J are TRBV27 and TRBJ1-6; the D gene is possibly TRBD1 (5 bases). The CDR3 loop spans 14 amino acids. CDR1 is MNHEY and CDR2 is SMNVEV in the germline V gene (reference sequence). Trimming removed 8 bases at V and 7 bases at J, with 15 bases between.

The V and J genes are TRBV4-3 and TRBJ1-1; D is ambiguous. This CDR3 is 15 amino acids long. Trimming pared 0 bases from V and 4 bases from J, leaving 12 bases between. Per germline, CDR1 LGHNA and CDR2 YSLEER. The CDR3 reads CASSQEIAAATEAFF. DNA for the CDR3: TGCGCCAGCAGCCAAGAAATAGCGGCTGCCACTGAAGCTTTCTTT.

This chain connects TRBV6-5 to TRBJ1-6; no firm D call. The germline CDR1 and CDR2 sequences are MNHEY and SVGAGI. The CDR3 totals 15 residues. Trimming removed 6 bases from V and 0 bases from J, with 9 bases in between. CDR3 protein: CASRIQSSYNSPLHF. As DNA, the CDR3 is TGTGCCAGCAGAATACAGAGCTCCTATAATTCACCCCTCCACTTT.

The chain employs TRBV28 and TRBJ2-3; the D gene is possibly TRBD2 (5 bases). V dropped 5 bases and J dropped 3 bases, with 9 bases sitting between them. Looked up from germline, CDR1 is MDHEN and CDR2 is SYDVKM. The CDR3 runs 13 residues. The CDR3 region is CASSVDSTDTQYF. CDR3 DNA: TGTGCCAGCAGTGTGGACTCAACAGATACGCAGTATTTT.

The V call is TRBV27, the J call TRBJ1-6, with D unclear. CDR1 MNHEY and CDR2 SMNVEV come from the germline V gene (reference sequence). The V and J ends lost 6 bases and 0 bases respectively, with 6 bases between them. This CDR3 region has 14 residues. The chain's CDR3 is CASRESSYNSPLHF. CDR3 sequence (DNA): TGTGCCAGCAGGGAAAGCTCCTATAATTCACCCCTCCACTTT.

This chain links TRBV30 with TRBJ2-1; either TRBD1 or TRBD2 may fit D (5 bases each). The V end lost 5 bases, the J end lost 9 bases, and 17 bases lay between the germline ends. Germline-derived CDR1 and CDR2 are GTSNPN and SVGIG (reference sequence). The CDR3 sequence is 13 residues long. The CDR3 region is CAWERGPAIEQFF. The DNA for the CDR3 is TGTGCCTGGGAGAGGGGTCCTGCCATTGAGCAGTTCTTC.

The V call is TRBV27, the J call TRBJ1-1, with no clear D. Germline V gene data show CDR1 as MNHEY and CDR2 as SMNVEV (reference sequence). The CDR3 is 12 amino acids. Trimming took off 5 bases at V and 7 bases at J, with 11 bases between the two ends. This CDR3 is CASSNRVGEAFF. The CDR3 nucleotides read TGTGCCAGCAGTAACCGGGTCGGTGAAGCTTTCTTT.

This chain links TRBV3-1 (or the pseudogene TRBV3-2) with TRBJ2-1, with 9 bases identical to TRBD1. This CDR3 is 15 amino acids long. CDR1 and CDR2 from the germline V gene are LGHDT and YNNKEL (reference sequence). V lost 4 bases and J lost 8; bases outside the gene matches: 9. In DNA, the CDR3 is TGTGCCAGCAGCCGCCGACAGGGGGGTCAGTATGAGCAGTTCTTC. Amino acid sequence: CASSRRQGGQYEQFF.

The J gene is TRBJ2-2, the V gene TRBV6-1; TRBD2 matches 7 bases. Germline V CDR1 and CDR2: MNHNS, SASEGT. Unmatched junction bases numbered 7, after V lost 2 bases and J lost 4 bases. The CDR3 length is 16 residues. The DNA of the CDR3 is TGTGCCAGCAGTGAAACTCCCCCGGGGGGCACCGGGGAGCTGTTTTTT. This translates into CASSETPPGGTGELFF.

This chain uses TRBV12-3 or TRBV12-4 with TRBJ2-7; D is ambiguous. The ends were cut back, 2 bases at V and 3 bases at J, with 5 bases in the middle. This CDR3 spans 12 amino acids. Written as DNA, the CDR3 is TGTGCCAGCAGTTTAATTGGCTACGAGCAGTACTTC. Amino acids: CASSLIGYEQYF.

This chain links TRBV7-9 with TRBJ2-7; 9 positions agree with TRBD1. This CDR3 spans 16 amino acids. Trimming cost V 3 bases and J 4 bases; bases outside gene matches: 10. Germline-derived CDR1 and CDR2 are SEHNR and FQNEAQ (reference sequence). The DNA for the CDR3 is TGTGCCAGCAGCTTCATTGTGACAGGGGGAAGGTACGAGCAGTACTTC. This encodes CASSFIVTGGRYEQYF.

The chain employs TRBV3-1 (or the pseudogene TRBV3-2) and TRBJ2-5, with TRBD1 as a possible D gene (5 bases). From germline, CDR1 is LGHDT and CDR2 YNNKEL (reference sequence). Trimming shortened V by 8 bases and J by 5 bases, and 18 bases separated the two germline ends. The CDR3 is made up of 14 amino acids. In DNA, the CDR3 is TGTGCCAGCCGTGGGGCGCAGGGCCGGGAGACCCAGTACTTC. This codes for CASRGAQGRETQYF.

The chain joins TRBV11-2 to TRBJ1-5; D uncertain. Trimming pared 0 bases from V and 9 bases from J, leaving 9 bases between. Germline loops: CDR1 SGHAT, CDR2 FQNNGV. This CDR3 is built from 13 residues. DNA of the CDR3: TGTGCCAGCAGCTTAGACCAAGCAGGGCCCCAGCATTTT. It is translated as CASSLDQAGPQHF.

This sequence joins TRBV6-5 and TRBJ1-1, with D uncertain. Germline-derived CDR1 and CDR2 are MNHEY and SVGAGI. The length of the CDR3 is 13 residues. V dropped 6 bases and J dropped 5 bases, with 13 bases sitting between them. The CDR3 sequence: CASSPRGGTEAFF. As DNA, the CDR3 is TGTGCCAGCAGCCCCCGCGGAGGGACTGAAGCTTTCTTT.

The chain employs TRBV30 and TRBJ2-7, with 7 bases matching TRBD2. The CDR3 covers 13 residues. CDR1 is GTSNPN, CDR2 SVGIG, per germline (reference sequence). J was trimmed by 6 bases and V by 2 bases; bases with no gene match: 7. CDR3 DNA: TGTGCCTGGAGTCAGACCGGGGGGTCCGAGCAGTACTTC. Translated: CAWSQTGGSEQYF.

About this clone: Other DNA sequences in this sample translate to the same CDR3. The chain recombines TRBV28 with TRBJ1-6, with D hard to call. The CDR3 sequence is 12 residues long. Trimming took 2 bases from V and 18 from J, leaving 14 bases between them. Germline CDR1 reads MDHEN; CDR2 reads SYDVKM. The DNA for the CDR3 is TGTGCCAGCAGTTTAGCCGACCGCCTATACCACTTT. Its translation is CASSLADRLYHF.

CDR3 DNA: TGTGCCATCAGTGAGGTTGGGGGTGGCACTGAAGCTTTCTTT. It codes for CAISEVGGGTEAFF. The chain has TRBV10-3 and TRBJ1-1; weak D call: TRBD1 (5 bases). Germline V gene lookup returns CDR1 ENHRY and CDR2 SYGVKD. This CDR3 is 14 amino acids long. The V gene lost 2 bases and the J gene lost 4 bases, with 11 bases spanning the gap.

V usage is TRBV7-2 and J usage is TRBJ1-5, with D unclear. Germline CDR1 SGHTA, CDR2 FQGNSA. The CDR3 runs 15 residues. Trimming shortened V by 2 bases and J by 2 bases, and 10 bases separated the two germline ends. The CDR3 sequence is CASSLWSMGNQPQHF. The CDR3 DNA reads TGTGCCAGCAGCTTATGGAGTATGGGCAATCAGCCCCAGCATTTT.

The V call is TRBV2, the J call TRBJ2-3, with D hard to call. CDR3 size: 15 residues. Germline CDR1 and CDR2: SNHLY and FYNNEI. The germline V and J ends were trimmed by 6 bases and 0 bases, with 13 bases remaining between them. The CDR3 DNA reads as TGTGCCAGCAGGGAGACGACGTACAGCACAGATACGCAGTATTTT. This gives the protein CASRETTYSTDTQYF.

The gene calls are TRBV5-1 and TRBJ2-3; 11 positions agree with TRBD2. This CDR3 comprises 17 residues. The V gene's germline CDR1 is SGHRS and CDR2 YFSETQ. Losses at the gene ends were 0 bases for V and 3 bases for J; bases not matched to a gene: 6. CDR3 amino acids: CASSLALAGGRTDTQYF. The DNA of the CDR3 is TGCGCCAGCAGCTTGGCTCTAGCGGGAGGTCGAACAGATACGCAGTATTTT.

In regard to this clone: One end of the junction does not line up with germline, which may come from a read error. The chain is built from TRBV3-1 (or the pseudogene TRBV3-2) and TRBJ1-1; D not certain. Germline assignment: CDR1 LGHDT and CDR2 YNNKEL (reference sequence). This CDR3 spans 12 amino acids. The DNA for the CDR3 is TGTGCTAGCAGCCTCCCATCGCAAGAAGCTTTCTTT. This sequence encodes CASSLPSQEAFF.

Here the CDR3 DNA reads TGTGCCACCTCCGGGACAGGTCCGGGGCAGTACTTC. It specifies CATSGTGPGQYF. J is TRBJ2-7 and V is TRBV24-1; TRBD1 matches 8 bases. Trimming removed 9 bases from V and 9 bases from J; junction bases left unmatched: 9. The CDR3 is 12 amino acids. Germline values: CDR1 KGHDR, CDR2 SFDVKD.